These 26 T cell receptor beta chains were sequenced from one sample in a study of blood T cell repertoires in COVID-19. The repertoire was sequenced with immunoSEQ multiplex PCR; TCRdb's copy has only in-frame clones and lacks some. The sample includes approximately 100,000 clones, under 75% seen only once; the top ten take approximately 6.3%. Sequences were obtained from peripheral blood. These receptor sequences come from a man of 80 years or more with acute or convalescent COVID-19.

This clone was picked up one time. The CDR3 reads CASSSYSGRAGEQFF. CDR3 bases: TGTGCCAGCAGCTCTTATAGCGGGAGGGCCGGGGAGCAGTTCTTC. The chain links TRBV5-4 to TRBJ2-1; 11 nucleotides align to TRBD2. Per the germline V gene, CDR1 is SGHNT and CDR2 is YYREEE (reference sequence). There are 15 residues in the CDR3. V lost 3 bases to trimming and J lost 10 bases; unmatched junction nucleotides: 9.

The chain recombines TRBV5-1 with TRBJ1-2, with a tentative D call TRBD1 (5 bases). V lost 0 bases to trimming and J lost 0 bases, with 9 bases between them. The germline CDR1 and CDR2 sequences are SGHRS and YFSETQ. CDR3 length: 15 amino acids. CDR3 region: CASSLGGGANYGYTF. For the CDR3, the DNA is TGCGCCAGCAGCTTGGGTGGAGGGGCTAACTATGGCTACACCTTC.

Only a few counts were recorded for this clone. This chain connects TRBV2 to TRBJ1-6; D unclear. V lost 6 bases to trimming and J lost 7 bases, with 10 bases between them. The V gene's germline CDR1 is SNHLY and CDR2 FYNNEI. The CDR3 sequence is 13 residues long. CDR3: CASRRASNSPLHF. The CDR3 region has the DNA TGTGCCAGCAGGAGGGCATCCAATTCACCCCTCCACTTT.

J is TRBJ2-2 and V is TRBV19; the match to TRBD2 covers 7 bases. The CDR3 length is 15 residues. V gave up 6 bases and J gave up 5 bases; unmatched junction bases: 9. Germline CDR1 LNHDA, CDR2 SQIVND (reference sequence). The CDR3 protein is CASRSAGEETGELFF. The CDR3 nucleotides are TGTGCCAGTAGGTCCGCGGGGGAAGAGACCGGGGAGCTGTTTTTT. The variable domain in full, with the rest retrieved from reference TRBV19 and TRBJ2-2, is DGGITQSPKYLFRKEGQNVTLSCEQNLNHDAMYWYRQDPGQGLRLIYYSQIVNDFQKGDIAEGYSVSREKKESFPLTVTSAQKNPTAFYLCASRSAGEETGELFFGEGSRLTVL.

This clone was picked up a small number of times. This same CDR3 is encoded by further DNA sequences in the sample. DNA for the CDR3: TGTGCCACCAGCCCCACCGGGACTACTTACAATGAGCAGTTCTTC. It translates to CATSPTGTTYNEQFF. This chain uses TRBV24-1 with TRBJ2-1, with 7 bases identical to TRBD2. J was trimmed by 4 bases and V by 7 bases; bases with no gene match: 9. From germline, CDR1 is KGHDR and CDR2 SFDVKD. The CDR3 sequence is 15 residues long.

The chain is built from TRBV5-1 and TRBJ2-1, with 8 bases that match TRBD1. The ends lost 3 bases at V and 7 bases at J; junction bases unmatched: 15. CDR1 and CDR2 from the germline V gene are SGHRS and YFSETQ. The length of the CDR3 is 17 residues. In DNA, the CDR3 is TGCGCCAGCAGCTCCCTGGGCCCCCAGGGGGCGAGGAATGAGCAGTTCTTC. Protein: CASSSLGPQGARNEQFF.

Comment on this clone: It may be a read error: a sequence one base away is much more abundant. V and J are TRBV14 and TRBJ2-7; 11 bases align to TRBD2. Looked up from germline, CDR1 is SGHDN and CDR2 is FVKESK. The V and J ends lost 3 bases and 0 bases, in that order; junction bases with no gene match: 1. The CDR3 contains 15 residues. The CDR3 loop is CASSQGLAVSYEQYF. The CDR3 nucleotides are TGTGCCAGCAGCCAGGGACTAGCGGTCTCCTACGAGCAGTACTTC.

This clone was found many times. The chain combines TRBV4-1 with TRBJ1-4, with D unclear. In germline, CDR1 is MGHRA, CDR2 YSYEKL. The CDR3 runs 16 residues. The V end was cut by 0 bases, the J end by 6 bases, with 14 bases between. This chain's CDR3 is CASSQDRDGSDEKLFF. The CDR3 coding sequence is TGCGCCAGCAGCCAAGATCGAGACGGGTCCGATGAAAAACTGTTTTTT.

The rearrangement links TRBV6-2 or TRBV6-3 to TRBJ2-5, with D tentatively TRBD2 (6 bases). The CDR3 is 19 amino acids. Germline CDR1 and CDR2: MNHEY and SVGEGT. Trimming stripped 5 bases from V and 3 bases from J, with 28 bases between. The chain's CDR3 is CASSHYGVGLKVAKETQYF. DNA for the CDR3: TGTGCCAGCAGTCACTACGGGGTGGGACTGAAGGTTGCCAAAGAGACCCAGTACTTC.

This clone was recorded at least ten times. The chain employs TRBV28 and TRBJ1-1, with 11 nucleotides matching TRBD1. The CDR3 totals 14 residues. The junction had 5 bases not matched to a gene; V was cut back by 6 bases and J by 5 bases. Germline loops: CDR1 MDHEN, CDR2 SYDVKM. The CDR3 sequence: CASRGQGDLTEAFF. In nucleotides, the CDR3 is TGTGCCAGCAGGGGACAGGGGGATCTGACTGAAGCTTTCTTT.

The chain combines TRBV6-5 with TRBJ1-5; 8 bases map to TRBD1. Trimming took 4 bases from V and 2 from J; bases not matched to a gene: 7. The CDR3 has 16 amino acids. Germline V lookup: CDR1 MNHEY, CDR2 SVGAGI. CDR3 nucleotides: TGTGCCAGCAGTTCGGACAGGGTTATTGGCAATCAGCCCCAGCATTTT. Its translation is CASSSDRVIGNQPQHF.

This clone was seen more than once but under ten times. The J gene is TRBJ1-5, the V gene TRBV29-1; 8 bases align to TRBD1. V dropped 5 bases and J dropped 9; count of bases not matched to a gene: 9. This CDR3 is 13 amino acids long. Per germline, CDR1 SQVTM and CDR2 ANQGSEA. The CDR3 DNA reads as TGCAGCGTTCTCGTGGACAGGGTCGGGCCCCAGCATTTT. This encodes CSVLVDRVGPQHF.

The J gene is TRBJ2-2, the V gene TRBV2; TRBD1 agrees at 8 bases. The J segment lost 6 bases and the V segment lost 6 bases, leaving 9 bases of the junction unmatched. The CDR3 contains 15 residues. Per the germline V gene, CDR1 is SNHLY and CDR2 is FYNNEI. DNA for the CDR3: TGTGCCAGCAGACCGGGACAGGTTTACGCCGGGGAGCTGTTTTTT. Amino acids: CASRPGQVYAGELFF.

The CDR3 coding sequence is TGTGCCAGCGAATATTTGACTAGCGGGACAAATGAGCAGTTCTTC. The encoded protein is CASEYLTSGTNEQFF. This rearrangement joins TRBV2 to TRBJ2-1; 11 bases match TRBD2. CDR3 length: 15 amino acids. Germline V CDR1 and CDR2: SNHLY, FYNNEI. V shed 8 bases and J 7 bases; nucleotides not matched to a gene: 10.

The chain is built from TRBV7-2 and TRBJ2-3; a weak D match, TRBD2 (6 bases). The V and J ends lost 6 bases and 3 bases respectively, with 16 bases between them. Germline V CDR1 and CDR2: SGHTA, FQGNSA. The CDR3 covers 15 residues. CDR3 residues: CASRLAGRRTDTQYF. DNA for the CDR3: TGTGCCAGCAGGCTGGCAGGGAGGAGGACAGATACGCAGTATTTT.

In this sample, this clone turned up many times. The chain carries TRBV19 and TRBJ1-1; D not certain. The CDR3 covers 15 residues. Germline CDR1 is LNHDA and CDR2 is SQIVND (reference sequence). Trimming left V 7 bases short and J 0 bases short, with 15 bases between. The CDR3 DNA is TGTGCCAGTAAGGAGGGTGAGATATTGAACACTGAAGCTTTCTTT. It yields the protein CASKEGEILNTEAFF.

V is TRBV6-4 and J is TRBJ2-7; 13 nucleotides match TRBD2. The CDR3 consists of 16 residues. Trimming at V came to 5 bases and at J to 7 bases, leaving 11 bases not matched to a gene. Germline CDR1 is MRHNA and CDR2 is SNTAGT. In DNA, the CDR3 is TGTGCCAGCAGTAAGAGGACTAGCGGGAGTCCAGGGGAGCAGTACTTC. It translates to CASSKRTSGSPGEQYF.

V is TRBV7-8 and J is TRBJ1-4; possibly TRBD1 for D (6 bases). From germline, CDR1 is SGHVS and CDR2 FQNEAQ. The CDR3 has 12 residues. V shed 5 bases and J shed 11 bases, with 12 bases lying between them. Written as DNA, the CDR3 is TGTGCCAGCAGCCTATCCACAGGGAAACTGTTTTTT. Translating gives CASSLSTGKLFF.

This chain links TRBV29-1 with TRBJ2-6; tentatively, D is TRBD1 (5 bases). The CDR3 sequence is 13 residues long. Germline V gene sequence: CDR1 SQVTM, CDR2 ANQGSEA. Trimming removed 7 bases from V and 2 bases from J, with 9 bases in between. The CDR3 loop is CSASGTGANVLTF. CDR3 DNA sequence: TGCAGCGCCTCAGGGACTGGGGCCAACGTCCTGACTTTC.

This clone was seen repeatedly, ten times or more. The chain uses TRBV7-3 and TRBJ2-3; 10 bases fit TRBD2. V lost 3 bases, J lost 3 bases, and 6 bases stayed unmatched. CDR1 is SGHTA and CDR2 is FQGTGA in the germline V gene. CDR3 length: 16 residues. CDR3 sequence (DNA): TGTGCCAGCAGCTTGGGGCCGGGACTAGCGACAGATACGCAGTATTTT. This gives the protein CASSLGPGLATDTQYF.

V gene TRBV7-6 combines with J gene TRBJ2-1; D may be TRBD1 (6 bases). The V gene's germline CDR1 is SGHVS and CDR2 FNYEAQ. V lost 1 base and J 4 bases, leaving 8 bases between the germline ends. The CDR3 extends over 14 amino acids. CDR3: CASSLVQGYNEQFF. In DNA form, the CDR3 reads TGTGCCAGCAGCTTAGTACAGGGATACAATGAGCAGTTCTTC.

A few counts support this clone. The chain has TRBV24-1 and TRBJ2-3, with 7 bases fitting TRBD2. The CDR3 consists of 15 residues. Germline V gene data show CDR1 as KGHDR and CDR2 as SFDVKD. V shed 5 bases and J 0 bases; nucleotides not matched to a gene: 4. CDR3 sequence (DNA): TGTGCCACCAGTGTCAAAGCGGGAAGCACAGATACGCAGTATTTT. Translated, it gives CATSVKAGSTDTQYF.

This chain links TRBV2 with TRBJ1-5, with D unresolved. Germline CDR1 SNHLY, CDR2 FYNNEI. The CDR3 is 14 residues long. Trimming left V 6 bases short and J 6 bases short, with 15 bases between. CDR3 coding DNA: TGTGCCAGCAGGAGAGAGGGTATTGCTCAGCCCCAGCATTTT. This codes for CASRREGIAQPQHF. Filled out from reference TRBV2 and TRBJ1-5, the complete variable domain reads EPEVTQTPSHQVTQMGQEVILRCVPISNHLYFYWYRQILGQKVEFLVSFYNNEISEKSEIFDDQFSVERPDGSNFTLKIRSTKLEDSAMYFCASRREGIAQPQHFGDGTRLSIL.

The chain recombines TRBV4-3 with TRBJ1-4; D might be TRBD1 (6 bases). Between the trimmed V and J ends, which lost 8 bases and 8 bases, there was a span of 15 bases. There are 13 residues in the CDR3. Germline V gene sequence: CDR1 LGHNA, CDR2 YSLEER. The CDR3 coding sequence is TGCGCCAGCCACCGGGGGGCGGGGGAAAAACTGTTTTTT. It codes for CASHRGAGEKLFF.

This chain connects TRBV10-1 to TRBJ2-7, with 9 bases matching TRBD2. V was clipped by 6 bases and J by 3 bases; unmatched bases: 6. The CDR3 is 14 amino acids. The germline V gene has CDR1 WNHNN and CDR2 SYGVQD (reference sequence). The CDR3 DNA sequence: TGCGCCAGCAGCGTCGTTAGCGGGAGCTACGAGCAGTACTTC. It codes for CASSVVSGSYEQYF.

The table lists this clone with a count of one. The V and J genes are TRBV19 and TRBJ2-2, with D tentatively TRBD2 (6 bases). Trimming shortened V by 9 bases and J by 0 bases, and 14 bases separated the two germline ends. Germline V gene sequence: CDR1 LNHDA, CDR2 SQIVND (reference sequence). The CDR3 is 15 amino acids. CDR3 sequence reads: CASGPGLTNTGELFF. DNA of the CDR3: TGTGCCAGCGGACCGGGACTTACGAACACCGGGGAGCTGTTTTTT.